This T cell receptor (beta chain) was identified during a study of shared clonotypes between healthy human individuals. This CDR3 has 13 amino acids. Germline V gene data show CDR1 as MDHEN and CDR2 as SYDVKM. Trimming left V 6 bases short and J 1 base short, with 9 bases between. Genomic DNA per cell subset filled all wells of several immunoSEQ plates. TCRdb's table, derived via immunoSEQ multiplex PCR, lists solely in-frame clones and lacks some. The sample has hundreds of thousands of clones; roughly 95% are singletons. Naive CD8 populations comprised CD45RO-negative cells positively selected for CCR7, excluding terminally differentiated effector memory CD45RA+ cells.

The sequenced sample was naive CD8+ T cells sorted from blood. The chain recombines TRBV28 with TRBJ1-1; D call uncertain. The source of this sequence is a woman in her thirties in good health. The CDR3 DNA sequence: TGTGCCAGCAGCTCTTCTGCGAACACTGAAGCTTTCTTT. Its protein is CASSSSANTEAFF.